One and the same sample provided the 14 T cell receptor beta chains below, sequenced in a study of spatial heterogeneity in lung cancer. Study-wide findings and caveats: Counts of expanded alpha and beta TCRs within tumors tracked the tumor nonsynonymous mutation count.

Noted time point: sample taken at primary tumor resection. MiXCR, run by TCRdb on the 5' RACE reads, gives a single entry per CDR3 protein. The sample holds fewer than 8,500 distinct CDR3 sequences, under 10% seen once. Their antigens remain unidentified. Material: lung tumor tissue, obtained at surgery. The receptors originated from a male donor with early-stage non-small cell lung cancer.

By share of the sample, this clonotype is medium-sized (0.01 to 0.1%). A library prepared for alpha chains yielded this beta chain as an off-target read; its size is of little meaning. The rearrangement links TRBV2 to TRBJ1-1, with unresolved D. CDR3 length: 14 amino acids. Germline V gene lookup returns CDR1 SNHLY and CDR2 FYNNEI. The V and J ends lost 3 bases and 0 bases respectively, with 8 bases between them. The CDR3 is CASSDGRMNTEAFF. The CDR3 coding sequence is TGTGCCAGCAGTGATGGCAGAATGAACACTGAAGCTTTCTTT.

This clonotype was seen at least ten times. This beta chain lies outside the target of a library built for alpha chains; its clone size means little. This chain links TRBV20-1 with TRBJ2-6; no clear D. The CDR3 has 16 residues. Germline-derived CDR1 and CDR2 are DFQATT and SNEGSKA (reference sequence). With 5 bases removed from V and 1 base from J, the gap between germline ends came to 15 bases. CDR3 residues: CSAAAPSGSGANVLTF. CDR3 DNA: TGCAGTGCTGCAGCCCCTTCTGGGTCTGGGGCCAACGTCCTGACTTTC.

By its share, this clonotype is medium-sized. Found in a library prepared for alpha chains, this beta chain is an off-target read, and its abundance has little meaning. The genes are TRBV12-3 or TRBV12-4 and TRBJ2-3; 9 bases match TRBD2. V dropped 1 base and J dropped 4; count of bases not matched to a gene: 3. The CDR3 has 15 residues. CDR3 protein: CASSLGGRGSDTQYF. Written as DNA, the CDR3 is TGTGCCAGCAGTTTAGGCGGGAGGGGCTCAGATACGCAGTATTTT.

This clonotype was observed at least ten times. Being off target in a library aimed at alpha chains, this beta chain has a size of little meaning. The chain uses TRBV7-2 and TRBJ2-7, with 11 bases fitting TRBD2. The J segment lost 4 bases and the V segment lost 4 bases, leaving 6 bases of the junction unmatched. From germline, CDR1 is SGHTA and CDR2 FQGNSA. The CDR3 loop spans 15 amino acids. The CDR3: CASSSLAGGAYEQYF. The DNA for the CDR3 is TGTGCCAGCAGCTCCTTAGCGGGAGGGGCTTACGAGCAGTACTTC. Full variable domain (missing parts from reference TRBV7-2 and TRBJ2-7): GAGVSQSPSNKVTEKGKDVELRCDPISGHTALYWYRQSLGQGLEFLIYFQGNSAPDKSGLPSDRFSAERTGGSVSTLTIQRTQQEDSAVYLCASSSLAGGAYEQYFGPGTRLTVT.

By sample share, this clonotype is medium-sized. Being off target in a library aimed at alpha chains, this beta chain has a size of little meaning. The J gene is TRBJ2-1, the V gene TRBV5-1; D is undetermined. Trimming cost V 0 bases and J 5 bases, with 6 bases left between them. Germline V gene lookup returns CDR1 SGHRS and CDR2 YFSETQ. The length of the CDR3 is 13 residues. The CDR3 DNA is TGCGCCAGCAGCTTGGCCCTGAACAATGAGCAGTTCTTC. Amino acid sequence: CASSLALNNEQFF.

This clonotype rates as medium-sized. In a library made to pick up alpha chains, this beta chain is a stray read with a size that means little. The chain is built from TRBV10-3 and TRBJ1-1; no definite D call. Germline CDR1 is ENHRY and CDR2 is SYGVKD. Trimming took 2 bases from V and 3 from J, leaving 7 bases between them. The CDR3 extends over 13 amino acids. The DNA of the CDR3 is TGTGCCATCAGTGAGGGGTGGGACACTGAAGCTTTCTTT. It codes for CAISEGWDTEAFF.

By sample share, this clonotype is medium-sized. Because the library targeted alpha chains, this beta chain is an off-target read whose size means little. This chain uses TRBV24-1 with TRBJ2-2; 7 bases match TRBD1. In germline, CDR1 is KGHDR, CDR2 SFDVKD. The CDR3 has 18 amino acids. V trimming: 6 bases; J trimming: 4 bases; junction bases outside the gene matches: 16. The CDR3 region has the DNA TGTGCCACCAGTCCGACTCGACAGGGCGGATGGTCCACCGGGGAGCTGTTTTTT. Its protein is CATSPTRQGGWSTGELFF.

This clonotype was recorded at least ten times. This beta chain appears as a stray read in a library generated for alpha chains; its size is not informative. The chain uses TRBV5-1 and TRBJ2-1; TRBD2 matches at 9 bases. This CDR3 is built from 16 residues. V shed 0 bases and J 8 bases; nucleotides not matched to a gene: 9. The germline V gene encodes CDR1 SGHRS and CDR2 YFSETQ. CDR3 sequence reads: CASSLAGSGSWDEQFF. Written as DNA, the CDR3 is TGCGCCAGCAGCTTGGCGGGTAGCGGGAGCTGGGATGAGCAGTTCTTC. Full variable domain (outside the CDR3, taken from reference TRBV5-1 and TRBJ2-1): KAGVTQTPRYLIKTRGQQVTLSCSPISGHRSVSWYQQTPGQGLQFLFEYFSETQRNKGNFPGRFSGRQFSNSRSEMNVSTLELGDSALYLCASSLAGSGSWDEQFFGPGTRLTVL.

This clonotype rates as medium-sized. The size of this beta chain means little, since it is a stray read in a library made for alpha chains. This chain links TRBV29-1 with TRBJ1-1; a possible D gene is TRBD1 (5 bases). Germline V gene data show CDR1 as SQVTM and CDR2 as ANQGSEA. Trimming cost V 6 bases and J 1 base, with 6 bases left between them. This CDR3 is 11 amino acids long. The CDR3 region is CSVTGNTEAFF. DNA for the CDR3: TGCAGCGTAACAGGGAACACTGAAGCTTTCTTT.

This clonotype is medium-sized (0.01 to 0.1%) by share. The library was prepared for alpha chains; this beta chain is a stray read, so its frequency means little. The rearrangement links TRBV19 to TRBJ1-4; perhaps TRBD1 as D (5 bases). Trimming took off 7 bases at V and 3 bases at J, with 15 bases between the two ends. The CDR3 is 15 residues long. Germline CDR1 and CDR2: LNHDA and SQIVND (reference sequence). The CDR3 DNA reads TGTGCCAGTACCACCTTGGGGCAGGCTAATGAAAAACTGTTTTTT. Its protein product is CASTTLGQANEKLFF.

This clonotype was seen at least ten times. Since it is a stray read in a library aimed at alpha chains, this beta chain has a size that is not meaningful. The V and J genes are TRBV11-2 and TRBJ2-1, with a tentative D call TRBD2 (5 bases). V was pared by 2 bases and J by 3 bases, with 14 bases between. The germline CDR1 and CDR2 sequences are SGHAT and FQNNGV. This CDR3 contains 16 residues. The CDR3 sequence is CASSLLGSADYNEQFF. Here the CDR3 DNA reads TGTGCCAGCAGCTTATTGGGTTCAGCGGACTACAATGAGCAGTTCTTC.

This clonotype was recorded at least ten times. Since the library was made to target alpha chains, this beta chain is a stray read and its abundance is not meaningful. The gene calls are TRBV7-2 and TRBJ2-5; D ambiguous. The CDR3 is made up of 12 amino acids. The ends were cut back, 1 base at V and 0 bases at J, with 0 bases in the middle. Looked up from germline, CDR1 is SGHTA and CDR2 is FQGNSA. As DNA, the CDR3 is TGTGCCAGCAGCTTAGACCAAGAGACCCAGTACTTC. Its protein is CASSLDQETQYF.

Within the sample, this clonotype is large. With the library built for alpha chains, this beta chain is off target and its frequency is not meaningful. The chain is built from TRBV28 and TRBJ2-7; tentatively, D is TRBD1 (7 bases). V gave up 6 bases and J gave up 6 bases, with 15 bases separating them. CDR1 and CDR2 (germline): MDHEN, SYDVKM. The CDR3 extends over 13 amino acids. CDR3 sequence reads: CASSLGTAGEQYF. In DNA, the CDR3 is TGTGCCAGCAGCCTAGGGACAGCGGGCGAGCAGTACTTC.

Relative to its sample, this clonotype is medium-sized. Since the library was made to target alpha chains, this beta chain is a stray read and its abundance is not meaningful. CDR3 region: CASSEGTGGSYGYTF. CDR3 sequence (DNA): TGTGCCAGCAGTGAAGGGACAGGGGGCTCCTATGGCTACACCTTC. The chain carries TRBV6-1 and TRBJ1-2, with 11 positions matching TRBD1. J gave up 4 bases and V 1 base, and 2 bases lay outside the gene matches. This CDR3 is 15 amino acids long. CDR1 and CDR2 from the germline V gene are MNHNS and SASEGT.